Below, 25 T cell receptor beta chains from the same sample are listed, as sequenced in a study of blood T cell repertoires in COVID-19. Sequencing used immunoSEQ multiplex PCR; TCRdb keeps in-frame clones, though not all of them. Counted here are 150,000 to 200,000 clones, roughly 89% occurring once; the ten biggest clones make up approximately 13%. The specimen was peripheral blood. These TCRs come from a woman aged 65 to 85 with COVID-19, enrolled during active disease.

The CDR3 sequence is CASSFEGQIGGYTF. CDR3 nucleotides: TGTGCCAGCAGTTTTGAGGGACAGATCGGTGGCTACACCTTC. This sequence joins TRBV28 and TRBJ1-2; the match to TRBD1 covers 7 bases. With 3 bases clipped from V and 7 bases from J, the junction kept 8 bases outside the gene matches. The CDR3 runs 14 residues. In germline, CDR1 is MDHEN, CDR2 SYDVKM.

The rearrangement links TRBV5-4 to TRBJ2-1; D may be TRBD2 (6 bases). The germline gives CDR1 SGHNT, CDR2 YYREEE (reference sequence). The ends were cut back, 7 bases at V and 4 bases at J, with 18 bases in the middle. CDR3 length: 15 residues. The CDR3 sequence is CASAPVAVSYNEQFF. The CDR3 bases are TGTGCCAGCGCCCCCGTAGCGGTATCTTACAATGAGCAGTTCTTC.

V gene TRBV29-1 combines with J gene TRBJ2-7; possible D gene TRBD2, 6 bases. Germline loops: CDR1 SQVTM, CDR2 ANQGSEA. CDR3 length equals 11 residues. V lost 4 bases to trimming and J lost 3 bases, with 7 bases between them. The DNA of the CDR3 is TGCAGCGTTGGGGGGGACTACGAGCAGTACTTC. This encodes CSVGGDYEQYF.

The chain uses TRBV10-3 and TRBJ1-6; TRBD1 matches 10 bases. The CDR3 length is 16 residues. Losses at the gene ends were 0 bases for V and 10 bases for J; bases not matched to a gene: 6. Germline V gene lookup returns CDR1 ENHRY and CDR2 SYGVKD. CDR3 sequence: CAISESDRGGSSPLHF. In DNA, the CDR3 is TGTGCCATCAGTGAGTCGGACAGGGGGGGTAGCTCACCCCTCCACTTT.

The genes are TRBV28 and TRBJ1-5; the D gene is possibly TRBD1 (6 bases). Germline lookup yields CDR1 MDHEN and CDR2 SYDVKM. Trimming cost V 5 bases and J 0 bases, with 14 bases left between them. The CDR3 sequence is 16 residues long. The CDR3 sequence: CASSPTWTASNQPQHF. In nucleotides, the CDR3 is TGTGCCAGCAGTCCTACCTGGACAGCTAGCAATCAGCCCCAGCATTTT.

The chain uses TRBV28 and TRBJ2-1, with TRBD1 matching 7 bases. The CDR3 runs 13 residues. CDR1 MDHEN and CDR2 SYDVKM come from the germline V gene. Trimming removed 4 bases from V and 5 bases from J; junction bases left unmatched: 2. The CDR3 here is CASSSGQDNEQFF. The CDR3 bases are TGTGCCAGCAGTTCAGGACAGGACAATGAGCAGTTCTTC.

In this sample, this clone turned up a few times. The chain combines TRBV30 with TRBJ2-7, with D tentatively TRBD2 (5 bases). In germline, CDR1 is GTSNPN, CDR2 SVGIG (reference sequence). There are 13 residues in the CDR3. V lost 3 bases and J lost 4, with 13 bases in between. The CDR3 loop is CAWSPHGKYEQYF. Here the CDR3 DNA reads TGTGCCTGGAGCCCCCACGGGAAGTACGAGCAGTACTTC.

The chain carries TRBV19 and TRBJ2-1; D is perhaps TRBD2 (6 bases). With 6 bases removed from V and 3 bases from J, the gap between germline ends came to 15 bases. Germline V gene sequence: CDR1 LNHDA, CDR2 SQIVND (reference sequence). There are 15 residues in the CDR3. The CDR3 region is CASSVGGIGYNEQFF. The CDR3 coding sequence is TGTGCCAGTAGCGTCGGGGGAATCGGCTACAATGAGCAGTTCTTC.

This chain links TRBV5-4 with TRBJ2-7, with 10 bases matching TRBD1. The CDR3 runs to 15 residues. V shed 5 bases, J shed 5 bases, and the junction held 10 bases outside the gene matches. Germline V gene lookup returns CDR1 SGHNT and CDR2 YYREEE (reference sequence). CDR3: CASSPEGTGVDEQYF. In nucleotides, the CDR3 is TGTGCCAGCAGTCCGGAGGGGACAGGGGTGGACGAGCAGTACTTC.

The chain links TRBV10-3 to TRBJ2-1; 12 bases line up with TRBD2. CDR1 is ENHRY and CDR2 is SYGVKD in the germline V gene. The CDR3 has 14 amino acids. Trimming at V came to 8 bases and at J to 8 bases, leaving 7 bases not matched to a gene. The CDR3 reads CAIGPSGRDDEQFF. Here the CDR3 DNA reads TGTGCCATCGGGCCTAGCGGGAGGGATGATGAGCAGTTCTTC.

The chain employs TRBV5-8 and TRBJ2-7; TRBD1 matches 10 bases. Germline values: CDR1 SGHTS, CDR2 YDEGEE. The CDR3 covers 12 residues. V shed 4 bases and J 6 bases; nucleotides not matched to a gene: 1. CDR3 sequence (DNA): TGTGCCAGCAGCCGGGACAGGGGCGAGCAGTACTTC. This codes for CASSRDRGEQYF.

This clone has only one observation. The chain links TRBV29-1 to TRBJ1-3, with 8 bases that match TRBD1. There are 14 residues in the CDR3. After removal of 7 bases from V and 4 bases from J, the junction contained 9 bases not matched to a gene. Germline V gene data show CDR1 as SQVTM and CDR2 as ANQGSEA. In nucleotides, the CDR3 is TGCAGCGCTACGGACAGGGCTCCAGGAAACACCATATATTTT. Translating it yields CSATDRAPGNTIYF.

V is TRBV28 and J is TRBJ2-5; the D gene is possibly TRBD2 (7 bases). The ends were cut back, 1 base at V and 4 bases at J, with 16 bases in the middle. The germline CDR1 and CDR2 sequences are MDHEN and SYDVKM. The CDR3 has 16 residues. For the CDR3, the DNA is TGTGCCAGCAGTTTATTTCGCGGGAGAGGGGGAGAGACCCAGTACTTC. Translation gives CASSLFRGRGGETQYF.

In DNA form, the CDR3 reads TGTGCCAGCAGGCCGGAGAATGGACAGCTCTATGGCTACACCTTC. This sequence encodes CASRPENGQLYGYTF. The chain combines TRBV2 with TRBJ1-2, with a possible D match to TRBD1 (6 bases). The CDR3 runs to 15 residues. Per the germline V gene, CDR1 is SNHLY and CDR2 is FYNNEI. V was shortened by 6 bases and J by 4 bases, with 18 bases between the two germline ends.

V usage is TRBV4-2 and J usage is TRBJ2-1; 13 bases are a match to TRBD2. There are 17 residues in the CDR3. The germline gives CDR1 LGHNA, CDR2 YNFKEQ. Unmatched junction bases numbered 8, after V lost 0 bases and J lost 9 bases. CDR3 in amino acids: CASSQESSGLAGVEQFF. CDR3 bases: TGTGCCAGCAGCCAAGAGTCGAGTGGACTAGCGGGAGTTGAGCAGTTCTTC.

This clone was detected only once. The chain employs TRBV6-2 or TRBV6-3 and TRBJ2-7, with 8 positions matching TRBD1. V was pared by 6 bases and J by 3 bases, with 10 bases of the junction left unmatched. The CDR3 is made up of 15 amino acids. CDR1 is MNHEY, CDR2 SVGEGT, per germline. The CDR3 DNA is TGTGCCAGCAGCCCTATCCGGACAGGGAGCTACGAGCAGTACTTC. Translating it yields CASSPIRTGSYEQYF.

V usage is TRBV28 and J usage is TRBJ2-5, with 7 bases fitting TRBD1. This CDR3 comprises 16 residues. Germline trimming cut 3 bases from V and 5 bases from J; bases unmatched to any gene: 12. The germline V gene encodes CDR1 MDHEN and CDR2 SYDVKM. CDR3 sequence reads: CASSFPEQGVRETQYF. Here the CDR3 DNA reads TGTGCCAGCAGTTTCCCAGAGCAGGGGGTCCGTGAGACCCAGTACTTC.

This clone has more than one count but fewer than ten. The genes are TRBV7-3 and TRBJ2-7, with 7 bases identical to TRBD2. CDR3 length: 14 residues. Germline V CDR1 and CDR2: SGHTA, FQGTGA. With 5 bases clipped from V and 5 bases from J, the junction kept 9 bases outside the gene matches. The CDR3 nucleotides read TGTGCCAGCAGCCGTCTGCCGGGGGGTAACGAGCAGTACTTC. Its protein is CASSRLPGGNEQYF.

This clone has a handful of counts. DNA of the CDR3: TGTGCCAGCAGCCAAGATTTTAGAGACTACGAGCAGTACTTC. Its translation: CASSQDFRDYEQYF. This chain connects TRBV4-2 to TRBJ2-7; D call uncertain. The CDR3 sequence is 14 residues long. The germline gives CDR1 LGHNA, CDR2 YNFKEQ. Trimming pared 0 bases from V and 3 bases from J, leaving 9 bases between.

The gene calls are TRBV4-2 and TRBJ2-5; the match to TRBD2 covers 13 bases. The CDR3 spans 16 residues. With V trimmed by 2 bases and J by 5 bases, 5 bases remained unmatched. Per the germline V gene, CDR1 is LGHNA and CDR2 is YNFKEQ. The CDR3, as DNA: TGTGCCAGCAGCCAACCCGGGACTAGCGGGATGGAGACCCAGTACTTC. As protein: CASSQPGTSGMETQYF.

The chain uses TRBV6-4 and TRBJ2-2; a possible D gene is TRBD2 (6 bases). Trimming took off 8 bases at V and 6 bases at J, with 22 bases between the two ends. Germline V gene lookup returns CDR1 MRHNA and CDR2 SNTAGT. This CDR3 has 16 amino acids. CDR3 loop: CASYVGGDVGAGELFF. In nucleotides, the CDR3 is TGTGCCAGCTACGTCGGCGGGGACGTTGGTGCCGGGGAGCTGTTTTTT.

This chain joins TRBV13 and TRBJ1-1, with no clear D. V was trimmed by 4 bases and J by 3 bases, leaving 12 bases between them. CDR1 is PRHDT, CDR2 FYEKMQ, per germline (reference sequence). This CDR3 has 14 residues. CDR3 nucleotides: TGTGCCAGCAGCTCTATTAGACACTACACTGAAGCTTTCTTT. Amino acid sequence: CASSSIRHYTEAFF.

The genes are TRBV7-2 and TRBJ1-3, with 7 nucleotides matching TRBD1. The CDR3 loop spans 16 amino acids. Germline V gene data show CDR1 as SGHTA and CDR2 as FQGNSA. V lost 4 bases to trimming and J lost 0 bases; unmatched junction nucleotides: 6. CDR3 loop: CASSSTGQSSGNTIYF. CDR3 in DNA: TGTGCCAGCAGCTCCACGGGACAGAGCTCTGGAAACACCATATATTTT.

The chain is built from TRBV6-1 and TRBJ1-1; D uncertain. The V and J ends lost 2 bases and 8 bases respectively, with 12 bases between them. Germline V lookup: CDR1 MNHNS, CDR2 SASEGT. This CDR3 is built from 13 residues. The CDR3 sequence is CASSERTGSEAFF. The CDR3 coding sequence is TGTGCCAGCAGTGAACGGACGGGATCAGAAGCTTTCTTT.

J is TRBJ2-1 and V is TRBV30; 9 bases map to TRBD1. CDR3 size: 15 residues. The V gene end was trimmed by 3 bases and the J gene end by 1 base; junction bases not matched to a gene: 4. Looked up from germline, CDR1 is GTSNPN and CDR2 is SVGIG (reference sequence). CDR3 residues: CAWSTGQGSYNEQFF. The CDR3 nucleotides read TGTGCCTGGAGCACAGGACAGGGGTCCTACAATGAGCAGTTCTTC.